This T cell receptor beta chain stems from a study of T cells in Graves' hyperthyroidism and ophthalmopathy. The V gene's germline CDR1 is SGHDT and CDR2 YYEEEE. Deletions cut 2 bases from V and 6 bases from J, with 12 bases between. This CDR3 has 14 residues. Findings and caveats of the study: Expanded thyroid clonotypes (above 0.001) were mostly also found in blood. Ophthalmopathy was separated from stable hyperthyroidism by a 13 V-J model.

This clonotype was seen only a few times. Antigen: not known. TCR beta CDR3 region amplification was performed from RNA transcripts. The HTBI primer set served for first-round RT-PCR of the TCR CDR3. TCRdb called the multiplex PCR reads again in MiXCR, with one record for every CDR3 protein. The profile shows under 550,000 distinct CDR3 sequences, just under 20% of them singletons. The sample taken for sequencing was blood. The origin of this receptor is a man aged 40-49 years with Graves' ophthalmopathy. This sequence joins TRBV5-6 and TRBJ1-3, with D perhaps matching TRBD1 (6 bases). CDR3 loop: CASSFPDRANTIYF. CDR3 DNA: TGTGCCAGCAGCTTCCCGGACAGAGCAAACACCATATATTTT.